These 17 T cell receptor beta chains were all obtained from the same sample, sequenced in a study of cytomegalovirus exposure and HLA in healthy donors. PCR amplification relied on 60 Vbeta primers (plus 13 Jbeta primers). The repertoire was sequenced with immunoSEQ multiplex PCR; TCRdb's copy has only in-frame clones and lacks some. The profile shows around 100,000 clones, roughly 74% of them singletons. What was sequenced was PBMCs. These receptors were collected from a woman aged 40 to 50 in good health and CMV-seronegative.

The chain combines TRBV7-3 with TRBJ2-7, with a weak D call TRBD2 (6 bases). The germline CDR1 and CDR2 sequences are SGHTA and FQGTGA. CDR3 size: 15 residues. Trimming took off 1 base at V and 2 bases at J, with 12 bases between the two ends. Written as DNA, the CDR3 is TGTGCCAGCAGCTTAAGTGGGACGGGAGCCTACGAGCAGTACTTC. This translates into CASSLSGTGAYEQYF.

The chain combines TRBV18 with TRBJ2-1, with D maybe TRBD2 (5 bases). Germline-derived CDR1 and CDR2 are KGHSH and LQKENI. V was pared by 4 bases and J by 8 bases, with 9 bases between. The CDR3 consists of 12 residues. The CDR3 region has the DNA TGTGCCAGCTCACAGGAGGCGGATGAGCAGTTCTTC. This gives the protein CASSQEADEQFF.

The chain carries TRBV4-1 and TRBJ2-2; D uncertain. The V and J ends lost 0 bases and 5 bases respectively, with 4 bases between them. The germline V gene has CDR1 MGHRA and CDR2 YSYEKL. The CDR3 is 13 amino acids. For the CDR3, the DNA is TGCGCCAGCAGCCAAGATTCAACCGGGGAGCTGTTTTTT. Its protein product is CASSQDSTGELFF.

The rearrangement links TRBV7-9 to TRBJ2-2; 10 positions agree with TRBD2. This CDR3 has 18 residues. V dropped 8 bases and J dropped 4; count of bases not matched to a gene: 16. Germline V CDR1 and CDR2: SEHNR, FQNEAQ (reference sequence). The CDR3 spells CASPVSASGRGSTGELFF. DNA for the CDR3: TGTGCCAGCCCCGTTTCCGCTAGCGGGAGAGGGAGCACCGGGGAGCTGTTTTTT. The whole variable domain, remainder taken from reference TRBV7-9 and TRBJ2-2, is DTGVSQNPRHKITKRGQNVTFRCDPISEHNRLYWYRQTLGQGPEFLTYFQNEAQLEKSRLLSDRFSAERPKGSFSTLEIQRTEQGDSAMYLCASPVSASGRGSTGELFFGEGSRLTVL.

V gene TRBV5-1 combines with J gene TRBJ1-2; 12 nucleotides line up with TRBD1. This CDR3 is 15 amino acids long. V lost 3 bases, J lost 6 bases, and 6 bases stayed unmatched. Germline CDR1 reads SGHRS; CDR2 reads YFSETQ. DNA for the CDR3: TGCGCCAGCAGCTCGGACGGGACAGGGGGCGATGGCTACACCTTC. It codes for CASSSDGTGGDGYTF.

The chain couples TRBV27 to TRBJ1-6; no firm D call. Germline-derived CDR1 and CDR2 are MNHEY and SMNVEV (reference sequence). The ends were cut back, 6 bases at V and 6 bases at J, with 6 bases in the middle. The CDR3 runs to 12 residues. The CDR3 coding sequence is TGTGCCAGCAGCTTTATTAATTCACCCCTCCACTTT. It specifies CASSFINSPLHF.

This clone turned up a few times. The chain recombines TRBV2 with TRBJ2-2; 7 nucleotides match TRBD2. V shed 3 bases, J shed 2 bases, and the junction held 3 bases outside the gene matches. The CDR3 is made up of 15 amino acids. CDR1 is SNHLY, CDR2 FYNNEI, per germline. This CDR3 is CASSDSGPNTGELFF. The CDR3 region has the DNA TGTGCCAGCAGTGATAGCGGGCCTAACACCGGGGAGCTGTTTTTT. The entire variable domain, with the rest obtained from reference TRBV2 and TRBJ2-2, is as follows: EPEVTQTPSHQVTQMGQEVILRCVPISNHLYFYWYRQILGQKVEFLVSFYNNEISEKSEIFDDQFSVERPDGSNFTLKIRSTKLEDSAMYFCASSDSGPNTGELFFGEGSRLTVL.

This clone was recorded a few times. The gene calls are TRBV9 and TRBJ2-5, with D possibly matching TRBD2 (6 bases). CDR3 length equals 14 residues. The germline V and J ends were trimmed by 3 bases and 2 bases, with 11 bases remaining between them. Germline values: CDR1 SGDLS, CDR2 YYNGEE. The CDR3: CASSASTRQETQYF. CDR3 in DNA: TGTGCCAGCAGCGCTTCGACTAGACAAGAGACCCAGTACTTC.

Points on this clone: The junction shows a germline mismatch at one end, possibly a read error. The chain recombines TRBV7-9 with TRBJ1-1; TRBD1 matches 9 bases. CDR3 length: 16 amino acids. Per germline, CDR1 SEHNR and CDR2 FQNEAQ (reference sequence). CDR3 region: CSSSLDPGQGNTEAFF. The CDR3 DNA reads as TGTTCCAGCAGCTTAGACCCGGGACAGGGAAACACTGAAGCTTTCTTT.

The chain combines TRBV5-4 with TRBJ2-1; 11 nucleotides agree with TRBD2. The CDR3 extends over 18 amino acids. CDR1 is SGHNT, CDR2 YYREEE, per germline (reference sequence). V lost 0 bases, J lost 4 bases, and 9 bases stayed unmatched. As DNA, the CDR3 is TGTGCCAGCAGCTTGGGAAGTAGCGGGGGGGCGGGTTACAATGAGCAGTTCTTC. Its protein product is CASSLGSSGGAGYNEQFF.

This clone occurred once. The chain recombines TRBV28 with TRBJ2-6; TRBD2 matches 7 bases. The CDR3 extends over 18 amino acids. J lost 1 base, V lost 3 bases, and 9 bases had no gene match. Germline V CDR1 and CDR2: MDHEN, SYDVKM. Written as DNA, the CDR3 is TGTGCCAGCAGTTTTTCGGGGGGTACGATGTCTGGGGCCAACGTCCTGACTTTC. It is translated as CASSFSGGTMSGANVLTF.

The V gene is TRBV10-3, the J gene TRBJ1-4; D remains unclear. V lost 2 bases and J 1 base, leaving 8 bases between the germline ends. The CDR3 is 15 residues long. CDR1 is ENHRY, CDR2 SYGVKD, per germline. The CDR3 region has the DNA TGTGCCATCAGTGAGGGCGCGGGAACTAATGAAAAACTGTTTTTT. Protein: CAISEGAGTNEKLFF.

The chain uses TRBV28 and TRBJ2-7; 8 bases line up with TRBD1. The CDR3 contains 15 residues. CDR1 is MDHEN and CDR2 is SYDVKM in the germline V gene. Unmatched junction bases numbered 10, after V lost 3 bases and J lost 6 bases. CDR3 bases: TGTGCCAGCAGTTTTCCGCTCCCAGGGGGCCTCGAGCAGTACTTC. This codes for CASSFPLPGGLEQYF.

J is TRBJ2-1 and V is TRBV19; 10 positions agree with TRBD2. The CDR3 sequence is 14 residues long. CDR1 is LNHDA, CDR2 SQIVND, per germline (reference sequence). Trimming at V came to 7 bases and at J to 4 bases, leaving 4 bases not matched to a gene. CDR3 DNA: TGTGCCAGTACCCTAGCGGGGGCTTACAATGAGCAGTTCTTC. Translated, it gives CASTLAGAYNEQFF.

This clone was recorded only once. The V and J genes are TRBV19 and TRBJ1-5; tentatively, D is TRBD1 (6 bases). The CDR3 is 13 amino acids. CDR1 LNHDA and CDR2 SQIVND come from the germline V gene (reference sequence). The V end lost 5 bases, the J end lost 7 bases, and 12 bases lay between the germline ends. CDR3 protein: CASSVRGLQPQHF. As DNA, the CDR3 is TGTGCCAGTAGTGTCAGGGGCCTACAGCCCCAGCATTTT.

This chain uses TRBV7-9 with TRBJ2-7, with 12 bases matching TRBD2. The CDR3 covers 15 residues. J gave up 1 base and V 5 bases, and 3 bases lay outside the gene matches. Germline values: CDR1 SEHNR, CDR2 FQNEAQ (reference sequence). The CDR3 DNA reads TGTGCCAGCAGCAATGGACTAGCGGGGTCCTACGAGCAGTACTTC. Encoded protein: CASSNGLAGSYEQYF.

The V and J genes are TRBV29-1 and TRBJ2-7; 8 bases are a match to TRBD2. The trim removed 0 bases at V and 7 bases at J, leaving 14 bases unmatched. The CDR3 runs 16 residues. Per the germline V gene, CDR1 is SQVTM and CDR2 is ANQGSEA. The CDR3 here is CSVEDGTGRALDEQYF. The CDR3 region has the DNA TGCAGCGTTGAAGATGGGACCGGGAGGGCCTTAGATGAGCAGTACTTC.